The 9 T cell receptor beta chains reported below all come from one sample, sequenced in a study of cytomegalovirus exposure and HLA in healthy donors. In the PCR, 60 Vbeta and 13 Jbeta primers were used. The protocol was immunoSEQ multiplex PCR, while the TCRdb copy is restricted to in-frame clones and leaves out a portion. The sample lists around 200,000 clones, roughly 80% occurring once. Specimen: PBMCs. These receptors all stem from a man aged 50-60 years in good health and CMV-seronegative.

The rearrangement uses TRBV5-1 and TRBJ2-7, with D hard to call. Germline V gene sequence: CDR1 SGHRS, CDR2 YFSETQ. The CDR3 has 13 residues. Trimming left V 4 bases short and J 2 bases short, with 10 bases between. CDR3 residues: CASSSQETYEQYF. In nucleotides, the CDR3 is TGCGCCAGCAGCAGTCAGGAAACCTACGAGCAGTACTTC.

This clone was recorded only once. CDR3 in amino acids: CASSLTDRTNGYTF. For the CDR3, the DNA is TGTGCCAGCAGTTTAACAGACAGGACGAATGGCTACACCTTC. The chain carries TRBV27 and TRBJ1-2; D may be TRBD1 (6 bases). The CDR3 has 14 residues. Germline CDR1 MNHEY, CDR2 SMNVEV (reference sequence). Deletions cut 2 bases from V and 6 bases from J, with 13 bases between.

This clone has just one count. V usage is TRBV5-5 and J usage is TRBJ1-5; TRBD1 matches 9 bases. Trimming removed 4 bases from V and 1 base from J; junction bases left unmatched: 9. The length of the CDR3 is 17 residues. CDR1 and CDR2 from the germline V gene are SGHKS and YYEKEE (reference sequence). The CDR3 DNA reads as TGTGCCAGCAGCGCAGGCCGGGACAGGGACAGCAATCAGCCCCAGCATTTT. The encoded protein is CASSAGRDRDSNQPQHF.

The chain is built from TRBV27 and TRBJ2-7; D is possibly TRBD1 (6 bases). V was cut by 5 bases and J by 6 bases, with 23 bases left in between. CDR3 length equals 16 residues. Germline-derived CDR1 and CDR2 are MNHEY and SMNVEV (reference sequence). Written as DNA, the CDR3 is TGTGCCAGCAGTCCCACCGCAAGCACAGGGAGTGTCGAGCAGTACTTC. This encodes CASSPTASTGSVEQYF.

This chain connects TRBV30 to TRBJ2-5; 9 nucleotides agree with TRBD2. The length of the CDR3 is 15 residues. J gave up 5 bases and V 0 bases, and 7 bases lay outside the gene matches. The germline V gene has CDR1 GTSNPN and CDR2 SVGIG (reference sequence). The CDR3 loop reads CAWSVLAGFRETQYF. The CDR3 coding sequence is TGTGCCTGGAGTGTGCTAGCGGGGTTCCGGGAGACCCAGTACTTC.

The rearrangement links TRBV6-5 to TRBJ2-3; D might be TRBD2 (5 bases). V lost 6 bases and J lost 3, with 16 bases in between. CDR1 is MNHEY and CDR2 is SVGAGI in the germline V gene. The CDR3 is 15 residues long. CDR3 sequence (DNA): TGTGCCAGCAGCTCAGTCGGGGTAGCGACAGATACGCAGTATTTT. Protein sequence: CASSSVGVATDTQYF.

The J gene is TRBJ2-2, the V gene TRBV29-1, with TRBD2 identical over 9 bases. CDR1 is SQVTM, CDR2 ANQGSEA, per germline. The CDR3 spans 18 residues. The J segment lost 0 bases and the V segment lost 7 bases, leaving 15 bases of the junction unmatched. The DNA for the CDR3 is TGCAGCGCCCAGCTCGGGACTAGCCGAATCGCGAACACCGGGGAGCTGTTTTTT. Residues: CSAQLGTSRIANTGELFF.

The V gene is TRBV28, the J gene TRBJ2-4; tentative D call: TRBD1 (6 bases). Germline-derived CDR1 and CDR2 are MDHEN and SYDVKM. The CDR3 consists of 12 residues. V was shortened by 8 bases and J by 2 bases, with 7 bases between the two germline ends. The CDR3 region has the DNA TGTGCCAGCGGGGGCTCCAAAAACATTCAGTACTTC. Protein product: CASGGSKNIQYF.

The rearrangement uses TRBV7-2 and TRBJ2-1; unclear D gene. Germline CDR1 is SGHTA and CDR2 is FQGNSA. The CDR3 consists of 12 residues. The V end lost 3 bases, the J end lost 10 bases, and 10 bases lay between the germline ends. CDR3 sequence reads: CASSLSAREQFF. The DNA for the CDR3 is TGTGCCAGCAGCTTGTCGGCTAGGGAGCAGTTCTTC. The full variable domain, completed using reference TRBV7-2 and TRBJ2-1, is GAGVSQSPSNKVTEKGKDVELRCDPISGHTALYWYRQSLGQGLEFLIYFQGNSAPDKSGLPSDRFSAERTGGSVSTLTIQRTQQEDSAVYLCASSLSAREQFFGPGTRLTVL.